The 14 T cell receptor beta chains below were found in one sample sequenced in a study of shared clonotypes between healthy human individuals. Naive CD8 isolation took CD45RO-negative cells positively selected for CCR7 and excluded terminally differentiated effector memory CD45RA+ cells. Data came from immunoSEQ multiplex PCR; TCRdb stores just in-frame clones and leaves some out. The repertoire holds some 2,000,000 clones, with approximately 94% as singletons. The sample comprised naive CD8+ T cells sorted from blood. The origin of the receptors is a man younger than 35 in good health.

The chain combines TRBV2 with TRBJ2-5; 7 nucleotides align to TRBD1. The germline CDR1 and CDR2 sequences are SNHLY and FYNNEI. The CDR3 covers 16 residues. The V and J ends lost 3 bases and 3 bases, in that order; junction bases with no gene match: 10. DNA for the CDR3: TGTGCCAGCAGTGAGTACGTTTACGGGACAGAAGAGACCCAGTACTTC. Its protein is CASSEYVYGTEETQYF. The entire variable domain, with the rest obtained from reference TRBV2 and TRBJ2-5, is as follows: EPEVTQTPSHQVTQMGQEVILRCVPISNHLYFYWYRQILGQKVEFLVSFYNNEISEKSEIFDDQFSVERPDGSNFTLKIRSTKLEDSAMYFCASSEYVYGTEETQYFGPGTRLLVL.

The J gene is TRBJ2-1, the V gene TRBV7-3; TRBD2 agrees at 10 bases. Germline CDR1 and CDR2: SGHTA and FQGTGA. J gave up 1 base and V 4 bases, and 1 base lay outside the gene matches. The CDR3 contains 15 residues. The CDR3 bases are TGTGCCAGCAGCTATAGCGGGGGGTCCTACAATGAGCAGTTCTTC. It translates to CASSYSGGSYNEQFF. Combining the CDR3 with reference TRBV7-3 and TRBJ2-1 gives the whole variable domain GAGVSQTPSNKVTEKGKYVELRCDPISGHTALYWYRQSLGQGPEFLIYFQGTGAADDSGLPNDRFFAVRPEGSVSTLKIQRTERGDSAVYLCASSYSGGSYNEQFFGPGTRLTVL.

V and J are TRBV19 and TRBJ1-1, with no clear D. Germline-derived CDR1 and CDR2 are LNHDA and SQIVND (reference sequence). The ends were cut back, 2 bases at V and 7 bases at J, with 8 bases in the middle. The CDR3 totals 12 residues. The CDR3 spells CASSIQPHEAFF. For the CDR3, the DNA is TGTGCCAGTAGTATACAGCCTCATGAAGCTTTCTTT.

This clone appeared once. This rearrangement joins TRBV25-1 to TRBJ2-1, with 9 bases lining up with TRBD1. CDR1 is MGHDK, CDR2 SYGVNS, per germline. V shed 1 base, J shed 7 bases, and the junction held 11 bases outside the gene matches. The CDR3 covers 17 residues. The CDR3 DNA follows: TGTGCCAGCAGTGAATCCCGCAGACAGGGGGTAAGGAATGAGCAGTTCTTC. Protein sequence: CASSESRRQGVRNEQFF.

A word on this clone: The same CDR3 can be traced to other DNA sequences in this sample. The V call is TRBV7-6, the J call TRBJ2-7, with 11 bases matching TRBD1. CDR1 is SGHVS, CDR2 FNYEAQ, per germline. V was clipped by 3 bases and J by 4 bases; unmatched bases: 2. The CDR3 length is 14 residues. CDR3 bases: TGTGCCAGCAGCTTGGGACAGGGGGATTACGAGCAGTACTTC. Protein sequence: CASSLGQGDYEQYF.

V gene TRBV28 combines with J gene TRBJ1-1; 7 bases align to TRBD1. With V trimmed by 4 bases and J by 0 bases, 2 bases remained unmatched. Germline loops: CDR1 MDHEN, CDR2 SYDVKM. CDR3 length equals 14 residues. CDR3 sequence: CASSSDRLNTEAFF. Written as DNA, the CDR3 is TGTGCCAGCAGTTCGGACAGGCTGAACACTGAAGCTTTCTTT.

The J gene is TRBJ2-2, the V gene TRBV27, with TRBD2 identical over 11 bases. V lost 4 bases and J lost 9; bases outside the gene matches: 19. The CDR3 covers 19 residues. Germline lookup yields CDR1 MNHEY and CDR2 SMNVEV (reference sequence). The CDR3 sequence: CASSSLRGTSGTISRELFF. In nucleotides, the CDR3 is TGTGCCAGCAGTTCCCTTCGAGGGACTAGCGGAACCATTTCGAGGGAGCTGTTTTTT.

On this clone itself: Other DNA sequences within the sample encode an identical CDR3. This chain joins TRBV9 and TRBJ2-1; the match to TRBD2 covers 8 bases. The J segment lost 2 bases and the V segment lost 0 bases, leaving 4 bases of the junction unmatched. This CDR3 region has 16 residues. CDR1 SGDLS and CDR2 YYNGEE come from the germline V gene. CDR3 protein: CASSVGGAGAYNEQFF. As DNA, the CDR3 is TGTGCCAGCAGCGTAGGTGGAGCGGGGGCCTACAATGAGCAGTTCTTC.

This clone was seen a single time. This chain connects TRBV1 to TRBJ2-7; the table's D call, TRBD2, was not checked against the DNA. TRBV1 is shown as a pseudogene. There are 14 residues in the CDR3. In nucleotides, the CDR3 is TGCACCAGCAGAACTAGCGGGGGGTGCTACGAGCAGTACTTC. Its translation: CTSRTSGGCYEQYF.

The chain carries TRBV14 and TRBJ2-7; D remains ambiguous. The CDR3 contains 11 residues. Trimming removed 4 bases from V and 6 bases from J, with 7 bases in between. CDR1 is SGHDN and CDR2 is FVKESK in the germline V gene. The CDR3 DNA reads as TGTGCCAGCAGCCCCGCGTGCGAGCAGTACTTC. Translation: CASSPACEQYF.

This chain uses TRBV2 with TRBJ2-5; 11 bases fit TRBD2. This CDR3 region has 14 residues. CDR1 SNHLY and CDR2 FYNNEI come from the germline V gene. After removal of 5 bases from V and 5 bases from J, the junction contained 4 bases not matched to a gene. CDR3 sequence reads: CASSSTSGGETQYF. DNA for the CDR3: TGTGCCAGCAGTAGCACTAGCGGGGGCGAGACCCAGTACTTC.

The V call is TRBV29-1, the J call TRBJ2-7; D unclear. Trimming removed 4 bases from V and 4 bases from J, with 20 bases in between. The germline CDR1 and CDR2 sequences are SQVTM and ANQGSEA. The CDR3 has 15 amino acids. The CDR3 coding sequence is TGCAGCGTTGTACGTCTACTAACCAACAATTACGAGCAGTACTTC. It translates to CSVVRLLTNNYEQYF.

The genes are TRBV5-1 and TRBJ2-1; 9 positions match TRBD1. Per the germline V gene, CDR1 is SGHRS and CDR2 is YFSETQ. V shed 0 bases and J 4 bases; nucleotides not matched to a gene: 11. The CDR3 runs 18 residues. The CDR3 spells CASSLDVTGGIGYNEQFF. For the CDR3, the DNA is TGCGCCAGCAGCTTGGATGTTACAGGGGGCATTGGATACAATGAGCAGTTCTTC. The full variable domain, completed using reference TRBV5-1 and TRBJ2-1, is KAGVTQTPRYLIKTRGQQVTLSCSPISGHRSVSWYQQTPGQGLQFLFEYFSETQRNKGNFPGRFSGRQFSNSRSEMNVSTLELGDSALYLCASSLDVTGGIGYNEQFFGPGTRLTVL.

The chain links TRBV27 to TRBJ2-5; TRBD1 aligns across 10 bases. Looked up from germline, CDR1 is MNHEY and CDR2 is SMNVEV (reference sequence). V was pared by 2 bases and J by 5 bases, with 5 bases of the junction left unmatched. The CDR3 has 15 amino acids. CDR3 sequence reads: CASSLATGGGETQYF. Here the CDR3 DNA reads TGTGCCAGCAGTTTAGCGACAGGGGGCGGTGAGACCCAGTACTTC.